What follows describes a single T cell receptor (beta chain). This clonotype has only a few counts. Which antigen it targets is not known. Per-base qualities were not stored, and no clone one base away is much larger. These data originate in a study of tumor-infiltrating lymphocytes in primary liver carcinoma (dated by TCRdb to about 2017). Regarding the study in general: The five patients, three men and two women aged 30 to 69 years, had hepatocellular carcinoma (four) or combined HCC and intrahepatic cholangiocarcinoma (one). Reproducibility between technical replicate repertoires was high, with correlation coefficients above 0.95 and mean shared-clone rates about 0.89. Agilent mRNA microarray profiling was performed on the roughly 25 tumor region samples to relate TCRbeta repertoire diversity to the local molecular phenotype. A total of roughly 35 specimens from 5 patients, comprising some 25 tumor regions, 5 adjacent noncancerous liver tissues and 5 peripheral blood samples, were covered by TCRbeta repertoire sequencing. Samples yielded roughly 3.5 to 8 million productive TCRbeta reads; read depth did not differ significantly between tissue types. Tumors of the five patients were stage T1-T3 N0M0 with maximum diameters of roughly 4.2 to 11 cm. TCRbeta repertoire sequencing, expression microarrays and whole-exome sequencing were combined in the study across five regions of each liver tumor, with adjacent normal tissue and blood also included. Overall study outcomes, separate from this receptor: Since the samples were bulk and unsorted, there was no way to compare CD4+ and CD8+ T cell repertoires. Compared with blood, tumors had a significantly larger share of the repertoire taken up by the top 250 clones (p = 0.039). Just about 7-25% of top clones turned up in all five regions of a tumor, which suggests spatial heterogeneity among tumor-infiltrating T cells. Because only the TCR beta chain was sequenced and unpaired alpha chains were not captured, true repertoire diversity is likely underestimated. Only a few patients were included in the study, and the authors note that the findings should be validated in a larger study. Pairs of tumor regions showed greater repertoire overlap (mean about 36%) than tumor-adjacent pairs (about 17%) or tumor-blood pairs (about 15%), which is consistent with antigen-driven expansion.

Without any cell sorting, total RNA and DNA were extracted together from around 20-30 mg of bulk tissue using the AllPrep DNA/RNA mini kit. Surgical resection was performed in China between 2015 and early 2016 on a handful of patients with histopathologically diagnosed primary liver carcinoma. At the time of sampling, the patients were treatment-naive and had chronic HBV infection. Five spatially separated regions were sampled per tumor: superior, inferior, left-lateral and right-lateral poles, plus the tumor centre. Histological examination found more than 80% viable tumor cells in every tumor sample. Fresh tumor and adjacent tissue pieces were bisected; one half was stored in RNAlater at -80°C, the other sent for histology. Starting from about 500 ng total RNA, TCRbeta-specific cDNA was produced by reverse transcription with a constant-region primer and ProtoScript II reverse transcriptase. Three nested multiplex PCR rounds, following a slightly modified ARM-PCR procedure, were used to build the TCRbeta libraries. The first two PCR rounds used multiplex TRBV1-TRBV30 forward primers with a Cbeta reverse primer, each for around 10 cycles. A final 25-cycle PCR with Deep VentR polymerase added sample barcodes and Illumina adapters. Before sequencing, amplicons of 200-500 bp were gel-purified using a QIAquick gel extraction kit. The TCRbeta amplicons were sequenced with 250-bp paired-end reads on an Illumina HiSeq 2500. Regarding the original processing steps: Reads were quality-trimmed with Trimmomatic v0.33, and paired reads were merged with FLASH v1.2.11 to recover full CDR3 sequences. V, D and J germline segments were assigned to the rearranged TCRbeta sequences by MiGEC v1.2.1b. Clonotype statistics, along with Shannon-Wiener diversity indices, were calculated using VDJtools v1.0.0. Except for diversity analysis, only the 250 most abundant clonotypes of each sample were used in subsequent analyses to reduce sampling bias. TCRdb trimmed public reads at Q25 via fastp, called clones via MiXCR and kept in-frame beta chains. Entries that share a CDR3 protein sequence are merged under the most common genes and DNA. The V and J calls reflect TCRdb's pipeline rather than the authors' work. A total of some 180,000 distinct CDR3 sequences appear in this sample, approximately 80% of them only once. 15% to 20% of the sample comes from the top ten.

V is cut back by 0 bases and J by 5 bases, with 4 bases in the junction unmatched. Taken from cysteine to phenylalanine, the CDR3 has 17 residues. Only the CDR3 region is kept as DNA, spanning 51 bases read in frame from base 1. As encoded in the germline V gene, CDR1 is MGHDK while CDR2 is SYGVNS. The receptor was derived from a middle-aged man with primary liver carcinoma and hepatitis B virus infection. The chain is assembled from TRBV25-1 and TRBJ2-5; 15 bases in the junction line up with TRBD2. The sample comprised tumor tissue from primary liver carcinoma. The nucleotides are TGTGCCAGCAGTGAATATATTGGGACTAGCGGGAGGGAGACCCAGTACTTC. Its protein is CASSEYIGTSGRETQYF.